Following are 15 T cell receptor beta chains from one sample sequenced in a study of beta chain features in type 1 diabetes. All of the isolated RNA was reverse transcribed, so expressed TCRB transcripts were sequenced. Here immunoSEQ multiplex PCR was the method, and the copy in TCRdb shows in-frame clones only, minus some. The data contain approximately 150,000 clones, over 9.5% of them singletons. Sequencing was carried out using naive CD4+ T cells from blood. All receptors come from a man between 18 and 29 years old in good health.

This clone has more than one count but fewer than ten. This chain connects TRBV7-2 to TRBJ2-7; 9 bases are a match to TRBD2. V was pared by 7 bases and J by 1 base, with 5 bases of the junction left unmatched. CDR1 and CDR2 from the germline V gene are SGHTA and FQGNSA. This CDR3 is 14 amino acids long. The CDR3 bases are TGTGCCAGCACCCTAGCGGGGCGATCCTACGAGCAGTACTTC. Its translation is CASTLAGRSYEQYF.

The V and J genes are TRBV7-2 and TRBJ2-1; D unclear. The CDR3 has 15 amino acids. Germline CDR1 and CDR2: SGHTA and FQGNSA. V gave up 4 bases and J gave up 0 bases, with 10 bases separating them. The CDR3 bases are TGTGCCAGCAGCTCGTCTCCCCGCTCCTACAATGAGCAGTTCTTC. Translation: CASSSSPRSYNEQFF. Based on the CDR3 plus reference TRBV7-2 and TRBJ2-1, the full variable domain is GAGVSQSPSNKVTEKGKDVELRCDPISGHTALYWYRQSLGQGLEFLIYFQGNSAPDKSGLPSDRFSAERTGGSVSTLTIQRTQQEDSAVYLCASSSSPRSYNEQFFGPGTRLTVL.

This clone was seen only a few times. V usage is TRBV4-3 and J usage is TRBJ1-5; 8 nucleotides match TRBD1. Germline lookup yields CDR1 LGHNA and CDR2 YSLEER. The CDR3 contains 15 residues. With 1 base clipped from V and 6 bases from J, the junction kept 5 bases outside the gene matches. CDR3 protein: CASSQVQGASQPQHF. In nucleotides, the CDR3 is TGCGCCAGCAGCCAAGTCCAGGGGGCTAGTCAGCCCCAGCATTTT.

This clone was counted between two and nine times. The chain uses TRBV5-1 and TRBJ1-5, with a tentative D call TRBD1 (6 bases). The CDR3 contains 15 residues. The V gene's germline CDR1 is SGHRS and CDR2 YFSETQ. Trimming cost V 3 bases and J 0 bases, with 10 bases left between them. The DNA for the CDR3 is TGCGCCAGCAGCTCCGGGACATCTAGCAATCAGCCCCAGCATTTT. Residues: CASSSGTSSNQPQHF. The full variable domain, completed using reference TRBV5-1 and TRBJ1-5, is KAGVTQTPRYLIKTRGQQVTLSCSPISGHRSVSWYQQTPGQGLQFLFEYFSETQRNKGNFPGRFSGRQFSNSRSEMNVSTLELGDSALYLCASSSGTSSNQPQHFGDGTRLSIL.

This chain joins TRBV27 and TRBJ2-7, with TRBD1 identical over 9 bases. V trimming: 8 bases; J trimming: 3 bases; junction bases outside the gene matches: 11. CDR1 MNHEY and CDR2 SMNVEV come from the germline V gene (reference sequence). The length of the CDR3 is 15 residues. CDR3 in DNA: TGTGCCAGCCGCCCAGTGGGACAGGGACTCTACGAGCAGTACTTC. This sequence encodes CASRPVGQGLYEQYF.

In its sample, this clone was seen many times. The chain couples TRBV7-9 to TRBJ2-5, with TRBD2 matching over 7 bases. V gave up 3 bases and J gave up 1 base; unmatched junction bases: 5. Germline V gives CDR1 SEHNR, CDR2 FQNEAQ (reference sequence). The length of the CDR3 is 15 residues. DNA for the CDR3: TGTGCCAGCAGCTTGGGCGCGGGGGTCCAAGAGACCCAGTACTTC. It translates to CASSLGAGVQETQYF.

Only a few counts were recorded for this clone. J is TRBJ2-3 and V is TRBV18; 9 positions agree with TRBD2. The CDR3 runs to 16 residues. V was pared by 3 bases and J by 8 bases, with 12 bases of the junction left unmatched. From germline, CDR1 is KGHSH and CDR2 LQKENI. This chain's CDR3 is CASSPSGGSQVGTQYF. The DNA for the CDR3 is TGTGCCAGCTCACCGAGCGGGGGGTCCCAGGTTGGTACGCAGTATTTT. Drawing the rest from reference TRBV18 and TRBJ2-3, the complete variable domain is NAGVMQNPRHLVRRRGQEARLRCSPMKGHSHVYWYRQLPEEGLKFMVYLQKENIIDESGMPKERFSAEFPKEGPSILRIQQVVRGDSAAYFCASSPSGGSQVGTQYFGPGTRLTVL.

This clone was seen only a few times. J is TRBJ2-1 and V is TRBV7-3; 9 bases fit TRBD1. This CDR3 has 15 amino acids. Unmatched junction bases numbered 5, after V lost 4 bases and J lost 4 bases. The germline CDR1 and CDR2 sequences are SGHTA and FQGTGA. CDR3 amino acids: CASSSQTGGYNEQFF. The CDR3 DNA follows: TGTGCCAGCAGCTCCCAGACAGGGGGTTACAATGAGCAGTTCTTC.

This clone was seen a few times. The rearrangement joins TRBV18 to TRBJ2-6; D not certain. The CDR3 loop spans 15 amino acids. Trimming left V 5 bases short and J 1 base short, with 9 bases between. CDR1 is KGHSH and CDR2 is LQKENI in the germline V gene. The CDR3 protein is CASSSQKSGANVLTF. Written as DNA, the CDR3 is TGTGCCAGCTCATCTCAGAAGTCTGGGGCCAACGTCCTGACTTTC.

This clone was observed a few times. The rearrangement uses TRBV7-8 and TRBJ1-5, with D possibly being TRBD1 (6 bases). CDR1 SGHVS and CDR2 FQNEAQ come from the germline V gene. This CDR3 has 14 amino acids. Trimming shortened V by 4 bases and J by 7 bases, and 14 bases separated the two germline ends. CDR3 region: CASSSTGKIQPQHF. Here the CDR3 DNA reads TGTGCCAGCAGCTCTACAGGGAAAATCCAGCCCCAGCATTTT.

The genes are TRBV30 and TRBJ2-7, with a possible D match to TRBD2 (5 bases). V shed 3 bases and J shed 4 bases, with 19 bases lying between them. Germline CDR1 reads GTSNPN; CDR2 reads SVGIG (reference sequence). The CDR3 is made up of 15 amino acids. This chain's CDR3 is CAWRSRAEKTYEQYF. The CDR3 bases are TGTGCCTGGAGGTCGAGGGCAGAAAAGACTTACGAGCAGTACTTC.

A few counts support this clone. The chain is built from TRBV10-3 and TRBJ2-7, with a tentative D call TRBD1 (5 bases). The ends were cut back, 10 bases at V and 5 bases at J, with 21 bases in the middle. The CDR3 is made up of 14 amino acids. Germline V lookup: CDR1 ENHRY, CDR2 SYGVKD. The CDR3 protein is CASLKGHDSHEQYF. The CDR3 DNA reads as TGTGCCAGCTTAAAAGGACACGATTCCCACGAGCAGTACTTC.

There are a few counts of this clone. V and J are TRBV19 and TRBJ2-2; D gene uncertain. V was pared by 3 bases and J by 0 bases, with 8 bases between. CDR3 length: 15 residues. The germline V gene has CDR1 LNHDA and CDR2 SQIVND (reference sequence). The CDR3 region is CASSIWQTNTGELFF. CDR3 nucleotides: TGTGCCAGTAGTATCTGGCAGACGAACACCGGGGAGCTGTTTTTT.

This clone appeared a few times. The chain employs TRBV2 and TRBJ2-3, with 10 bases matching TRBD2. The V gene end was trimmed by 9 bases and the J gene end by 1 base; junction bases not matched to a gene: 7. The CDR3 totals 15 residues. Germline V gives CDR1 SNHLY, CDR2 FYNNEI. CDR3 loop: CARKATSGGTDTQYF. In nucleotides, the CDR3 is TGTGCCAGAAAGGCCACTAGCGGGGGCACAGATACGCAGTATTTT. The whole variable domain, remainder taken from reference TRBV2 and TRBJ2-3, is EPEVTQTPSHQVTQMGQEVILRCVPISNHLYFYWYRQILGQKVEFLVSFYNNEISEKSEIFDDQFSVERPDGSNFTLKIRSTKLEDSAMYFCARKATSGGTDTQYFGPGTRLTVL.

The rearrangement uses TRBV7-3 and TRBJ2-1; TRBD1 is a possible D gene (6 bases). V shed 5 bases and J shed 1 base, with 15 bases lying between them. Germline-derived CDR1 and CDR2 are SGHTA and FQGTGA. The CDR3 runs 16 residues. Here the CDR3 DNA reads TGTGCCAGCAGCCCACGGACAGCTTCGTCCTACAATGAGCAGTTCTTC. It yields the protein CASSPRTASSYNEQFF.